This T cell receptor (beta chain) was recorded in a study of T-cell memory formation after mild COVID-19 (dated by TCRdb to about 2021). The study in broad terms: Most TCR sequence clusters were specific to one of the two donors. Longitudinal TCRalpha and TCRbeta repertoire sequencing tracked T-cell clones expanding and contracting after mild COVID-19 in a couple of donors. Two young, previously healthy adult volunteers made up the cohort, one male and one female.

This sample was sequenced with an Illumina NovaSeq 6000. TCRalpha and TCRbeta cDNA libraries were constructed by 5'RACE with constant-segment primers, with sample barcodes and unique molecular identifiers being introduced. RNA was extracted from every sample with Trizol reagent. Library amplification was performed in two PCR steps, and a second sample barcode and Illumina TruSeq adapters were introduced in the second step. Libraries were sequenced on an Illumina NovaSeq with 2 x 150 bp paired-end reads. The authors processed their data as follows. With migec v1.2.7, reads were demultiplexed and then collapsed into UMI-guided consensus sequences. Using mixcr v2.1.11, UMI consensuses were aligned to TRA and TRB V and J templates and then assembled into clonotypes. Expanded or contracted clonotypes were those called significant by both edgeR and NoisET, with noise models trained on biological replicates. For edgeR calls, a false discovery rate-adjusted p below 0.01 and a log2 fold-change threshold of 1 were applied. As an exploratory analysis of dynamics, max-normalized trajectories of the 1000 most abundant clonotypes were examined with PCA combined with hierarchical clustering. The CD4 or CD8 phenotype of responding clones was assigned using the separately sequenced CD4+ and CD8+ repertoires. The raw public reads went through TCRdb reprocessing: fastp at Q25, MiXCR clone calling, in-frame beta chains kept. Rows with a matching CDR3 protein are joined into one entry that keeps the most common DNA and genes. TCRdb's processing, not the authors' own work, is the source of the V and J calls. The sample records about 350,000 distinct CDR3 sequences, around 13% of which are singletons. The top ten clones comprise about 20% of the sample.

This clonotype was counted between two and nine times. There is no known antigen for this receptor. Per-nucleotide qualities are absent, and no much larger clonotype sits a single base away. PBMCs were isolated by Ficoll-Paque density gradient centrifugation. Overall results and qualifications from the work: The second-wave clones that peaked on day 37 were not confirmed to be SARS-CoV-2 specific. The study included only a couple of mild cases, and larger cohorts that include severe cases with pre-infection samples were judged to be necessary. Contracting CD4+ clones were found mainly in CM and EM memory subsets, while CD8+ clones were enriched in EMRA. Clones that contracted from day 15 to 85 showed balanced CD4/CD8 phenotypes, whereas a second wave of clones that expanded from day 15 to 37 leaned towards CD4+. Some responding clones were detected in pre-infection memory, suggesting pre-existing cross-reactive memory T cells joined the SARS-CoV-2 response.

Input material: PBMCs or a T cell subset sorted from them (not recorded which). The origin of this receptor is a man aged 18 to 35 who had mild COVID-19 (a few samples of this study predate the infection). The sample titles of this study are shuffled in the database, so cell type and time point are left out; the donor was told from shared clones.

The sequenced DNA is TGTGCCAGCAGTTTCCATGCCGACCGCTACGAGCAGTACTTC. It encodes CASSFHADRYEQYF. The sequence joins TRBV27 to TRBJ2-7; too little of a D gene remains to name it. Looking up the germline V gene (reference sequence) yields CDR1 MNHEY and CDR2 SMNVEV. Measured from the cysteine to the phenylalanine, the CDR3 is 14 residues long. Kept here is only the CDR3 DNA, which spans 42 bases and is read in frame from base 1. V is reduced by 3 bases and J by 3 bases, leaving a spacing of 12 bases between them.